Below are 25 T cell receptor beta chains sequenced from a single sample in a study of T cell repertoires in cytomegalovirus infection. TCRdb called the reads again in MiXCR, with one record for every CDR3 protein. Altogether approximately 730,000 distinct CDR3 sequences are present, about 28% being singletons, with the ten largest covering around 13%. Which antigens these TCRs recognize remains unknown. This specimen consisted of cultured CD8+ T cells from PBMCs, obtained from culture after CMV antigen stimulation. The receptors were sampled from a human donor in good health (CMV status not recorded). Some clones in this sample may be carry-over from other donors' samples.

This clonotype was observed at least ten times. The chain is built from TRBV7-2 and TRBJ2-6; D is unresolved. Trimming stripped 2 bases from V and 1 base from J, with 18 bases between. CDR3 length: 19 residues. Germline CDR1 SGHTA, CDR2 FQGNSA. The CDR3 DNA reads as TGTGCCAGCAGCTTATCGGGTTTGGTTGGTTTTTCTGGGGCCAACGTCCTGACTTTC. Protein sequence: CASSLSGLVGFSGANVLTF.

This clonotype has a handful of counts. This chain joins TRBV27 and TRBJ2-5, with D tentatively TRBD1 (5 bases). This CDR3 region has 13 residues. V lost 4 bases and J 1 base, leaving 7 bases between the germline ends. Germline CDR1 is MNHEY and CDR2 is SMNVEV (reference sequence). The CDR3 DNA reads TGTGCCAGCAGTTGGACATCCCAAGAGACCCAGTACTTC. Encoded protein: CASSWTSQETQYF.

The DNA for the CDR3 is TGTGCCAGCAGTAAGTGGGCCGCAGCTGATTCTGGAAACACCATATATTTT. Protein product: CASSKWAAADSGNTIYF. The V call is TRBV6-5, the J call TRBJ1-3; D not certain. Germline V gene sequence: CDR1 MNHEY, CDR2 SVGAGI. The CDR3 spans 17 residues. V was shortened by 5 bases and J by 1 base, with 18 bases between the two germline ends.

The chain carries TRBV9 and TRBJ2-5; 8 nucleotides match TRBD2. CDR1 is SGDLS, CDR2 YYNGEE, per germline. CDR3 length: 15 amino acids. The trim removed 5 bases at V and 1 base at J, leaving 7 bases unmatched. The DNA of the CDR3 is TGTGCCAGCAGTCCAGTAGCGGGGCGCCAAGAGACCCAGTACTTC. This encodes CASSPVAGRQETQYF.

J is TRBJ2-3 and V is TRBV4-1; tentatively, D is TRBD1 (6 bases). Trimming left V 4 bases short and J 0 bases short, with 17 bases between. Germline loops: CDR1 MGHRA, CDR2 YSYEKL. The CDR3 is made up of 17 amino acids. CDR3 protein: CASSRALRQESTDTQYF. DNA for the CDR3: TGCGCCAGCAGCCGAGCCCTTCGACAGGAGAGCACAGATACGCAGTATTTT.

This chain connects TRBV12-3 or TRBV12-4 to TRBJ2-7; 8 bases match TRBD2. CDR3 length equals 15 residues. V gave up 6 bases and J gave up 5 bases; unmatched junction bases: 12. The CDR3 region has the DNA TGTGCCAGCAGCCAGTTCGGGGGGGCTAACGACGAGCAGTACTTC. This translates into CASSQFGGANDEQYF.

At least ten counts were recorded for this clonotype. The chain is built from TRBV7-6 and TRBJ2-1, with TRBD1 as a possible D gene (6 bases). Per the germline V gene, CDR1 is SGHVS and CDR2 is FNYEAQ. V lost 5 bases and J lost 2, with 16 bases in between. The CDR3 covers 16 residues. CDR3 nucleotides: TGTGCCAGCAGCCAAAACCAGGGGTATACCTACAATGAGCAGTTCTTC. It yields the protein CASSQNQGYTYNEQFF.

The chain uses TRBV4-2 and TRBJ2-2; no firm D call. Trimming took 3 bases from V and 1 from J, leaving 12 bases between them. The CDR3 has 16 residues. Germline V CDR1 and CDR2: LGHNA, YNFKEQ. As DNA, the CDR3 is TGTGCCAGCAGCCAGGGAACTACCGAGAACACCGGGGAGCTGTTTTTT. Translated, it gives CASSQGTTENTGELFF.

This clonotype has a handful of counts. The chain is built from TRBV5-6 and TRBJ2-7; possible D gene TRBD1, 6 bases. Germline CDR1 SGHDT, CDR2 YYEEEE. This CDR3 spans 14 amino acids. With 1 base removed from V and 2 bases from J, the gap between germline ends came to 10 bases. The CDR3 spells CASSLRQVPYEQYV. CDR3 in DNA: TGTGCCAGCAGCTTGCGACAGGTCCCCTACGAGCAGTACGTC.

This clonotype has more than one count but fewer than ten. V usage is TRBV24-1 and J usage is TRBJ1-1; D unclear. Germline CDR1 reads KGHDR; CDR2 reads SFDVKD. The V end was cut by 2 bases, the J end by 3 bases, with 6 bases between. The CDR3 consists of 13 residues. DNA of the CDR3: TGTGCCACCAGTGATTCCGGGGACACTGAAGCTTTCTTT. It yields the protein CATSDSGDTEAFF.

The V call is TRBV19, the J call TRBJ2-1; 7 nucleotides match TRBD1. The CDR3 contains 14 residues. From germline, CDR1 is LNHDA and CDR2 SQIVND (reference sequence). The V segment lost 6 bases and the J segment 2 bases; nucleotides outside the gene matches: 4. In DNA form, the CDR3 reads TGTGCCAGTAGCACAGGGGTTGCCTACAATGAGCAGTTCTTC. This translates into CASSTGVAYNEQFF.

V is TRBV9 and J is TRBJ2-1; D might be TRBD1 (6 bases). From germline, CDR1 is SGDLS and CDR2 YYNGEE. The V end was cut by 5 bases, the J end by 5 bases, with 11 bases between. The CDR3 extends over 13 amino acids. CDR3 amino acids: CASRGAYDNEQFF. In nucleotides, the CDR3 is TGTGCCAGCAGGGGGGCTTACGACAATGAGCAGTTCTTC.

This clonotype was counted only a few times. This rearrangement joins TRBV27 to TRBJ2-1; 10 positions match TRBD1. Germline assignment: CDR1 MNHEY and CDR2 SMNVEV (reference sequence). The CDR3 extends over 13 amino acids. Unmatched junction bases numbered 5, after V lost 8 bases and J lost 7 bases. The CDR3 here is CASGSDRGNEQFF. The CDR3 DNA reads TGTGCCAGCGGATCGGACAGGGGGAATGAGCAGTTCTTC.

This clonotype has only a few counts. This chain links TRBV2 with TRBJ2-5, with 15 nucleotides matching TRBD2. The CDR3 is made up of 15 amino acids. Germline loops: CDR1 SNHLY, CDR2 FYNNEI. The V gene end was trimmed by 8 bases and the J gene end by 5 bases; junction bases not matched to a gene: 6. The CDR3 DNA reads as TGTGCCAGCCGGACTAGCGGGGGGGCAACCGAGACCCAGTACTTC. Translated, it gives CASRTSGGATETQYF.

This sequence joins TRBV13 and TRBJ2-1; D is ambiguous. In germline, CDR1 is PRHDT, CDR2 FYEKMQ (reference sequence). Trimming took off 3 bases at V and 7 bases at J, with 13 bases between the two ends. The CDR3 is 14 residues long. CDR3 sequence (DNA): TGTGCCAGCAGCTTCGCGGACGGTGGGAATGAGCAGTTCTTC. This sequence encodes CASSFADGGNEQFF.

This clonotype was counted ten times or more. The chain links TRBV7-8 to TRBJ2-6; 9 nucleotides agree with TRBD1. Trimming at V came to 5 bases and at J to 12 bases, leaving 17 bases not matched to a gene. There are 17 residues in the CDR3. CDR1 SGHVS and CDR2 FQNEAQ come from the germline V gene. The CDR3 bases are TGTGCCAGCAGCGAATATCGGCCCAGGACAGGGGTTGGCGTCCTGACTTTC. Its translation is CASSEYRPRTGVGVLTF.

The sample holds a few counts of this clonotype. The CDR3 DNA reads as TGTGCCAGCAGCAGACAGTCCTACGAGCAGTACTTC. It encodes CASSRQSYEQYF. The chain combines TRBV7-9 with TRBJ2-7, with a weak D call TRBD1 (5 bases). V gave up 5 bases and J gave up 1 base, with 6 bases separating them. This CDR3 region has 12 residues. Looked up from germline, CDR1 is SEHNR and CDR2 is FQNEAQ (reference sequence).

This clonotype appeared many times. The CDR3, as DNA: TGTGCCAGCAGCCCAACCGCGGGGGGTTTTGGTACGCAGTATTTT. Translating gives CASSPTAGGFGTQYF. The chain uses TRBV13 and TRBJ2-3, with 8 nucleotides matching TRBD2. Germline CDR1 is PRHDT and CDR2 is FYEKMQ (reference sequence). This CDR3 is built from 15 residues. J was trimmed by 8 bases and V by 5 bases; bases with no gene match: 12.

The genes are TRBV20-1 and TRBJ2-1; 8 bases are a match to TRBD2. The CDR3 totals 15 residues. Losses at the gene ends were 0 bases for V and 4 bases for J; bases not matched to a gene: 5. Germline-derived CDR1 and CDR2 are DFQATT and SNEGSKA (reference sequence). CDR3 in amino acids: CSAREGLDPYNEQFF. CDR3 DNA sequence: TGCAGTGCTAGAGAGGGACTAGACCCTTACAATGAGCAGTTCTTC.

V is TRBV4-1 and J is TRBJ2-1, with unresolved D. V was cut by 3 bases and J by 6 bases, with 18 bases left in between. This CDR3 is built from 16 residues. Germline CDR1 reads MGHRA; CDR2 reads YSYEKL. The CDR3 DNA sequence: TGCGCCAGCAGCCAGATGGGCCAGGTAGTTGGCAATGAGCAGTTCTTC. Its translation: CASSQMGQVVGNEQFF.

The rearrangement uses TRBV29-1 and TRBJ2-6; a possible D gene is TRBD1 (8 bases). Trimming stripped 4 bases from V and 5 bases from J, with 24 bases between. The germline V gene has CDR1 SQVTM and CDR2 ANQGSEA. The CDR3 contains 18 residues. The CDR3: CSVVSTDREGPWANVLTF. The CDR3 DNA reads TGCAGCGTTGTCTCCACGGACAGGGAGGGCCCCTGGGCCAACGTCCTGACTTTC. The full variable domain, with the rest looked up from reference TRBV29-1 and TRBJ2-6, is SAVISQKPSRDICQRGTSLTIQCQVDSQVTMMFWYRQQPGQSLTLIATANQGSEATYESGFVIDKFPISRPNLTFSTLTVSNMSPEDSSIYLCSVVSTDREGPWANVLTFGAGSRLTVL.

This clonotype was counted a few times. This chain connects TRBV7-6 to TRBJ1-1; D is uncertain. V was shortened by 4 bases and J by 1 base, with 7 bases between the two germline ends. The germline V gene encodes CDR1 SGHVS and CDR2 FNYEAQ. The CDR3 covers 13 residues. The CDR3 spells CASSSDWNTEAFF. CDR3 DNA sequence: TGTGCCAGCAGCTCGGACTGGAACACTGAAGCTTTCTTT.

This CDR3 reads CASSQTRLRYTGELFF. CDR3 DNA sequence: TGCGCCAGCAGCCAAACCAGACTGAGATACACCGGGGAGCTGTTTTTT. The rearrangement uses TRBV4-3 and TRBJ2-2; D not resolved. V was cut by 2 bases and J by 3 bases, with 13 bases left in between. Germline V lookup: CDR1 LGHNA, CDR2 YSLEER. This CDR3 is 16 amino acids long.

The chain links TRBV9 to TRBJ1-1; TRBD1 matches at 7 bases. This CDR3 has 14 amino acids. V lost 3 bases and J lost 5; bases outside the gene matches: 7. The germline gives CDR1 SGDLS, CDR2 YYNGEE. The CDR3 loop is CASSAGNRGTEAFF. DNA for the CDR3: TGTGCCAGCAGCGCGGGGAACAGGGGTACTGAAGCTTTCTTT.

V usage is TRBV27 and J usage is TRBJ1-1; D gene unclear. Germline CDR1 MNHEY, CDR2 SMNVEV (reference sequence). There are 14 residues in the CDR3. The V gene lost 6 bases and the J gene lost 0 bases, with 11 bases spanning the gap. The CDR3 sequence: CASSNMVMNTEAFF. Written as DNA, the CDR3 is TGTGCCAGCAGCAATATGGTTATGAACACTGAAGCTTTCTTT.